Listed below are T cell receptor beta chains from one sample, sequenced in a study of blood T cell repertoires in COVID-19. TCRdb's copy holds only in-frame clones and misses some; the assay was immunoSEQ multiplex PCR. The profile shows about 170,000 clones, about nine tenths of them singletons. Sequenced sample: peripheral blood. All receptors derive from a man younger than 35 with COVID-19, enrolled during active disease. The CDR3 runs from the conserved cysteine through the conserved F or W. The D gene is left open where the match is weak. The listing skips clone size in some rows; elsewhere it reads once, few, many or a size class.

TRBJ1-2 NA TRBV29-1 NA TGCAGCGTATACTACAATGGCTACACCTTC CSVYYNGYTF
TRBJ2-2 TRBD2 TRBV5-1 NA TGCGCCAGCAGCTTGGCGGGCGGGGGCACCGGGGAGCTGTTTTTT CASSLAGGGTGELFF
TRBJ1-2 NA TRBV11-2 NA TGTGCCAGCAGCTTAGTCTTGGGAGGAGGGGCGGGCAACTATGGCTACACCTTC CASSLVLGGGAGNYGYTF
TRBJ2-1 TRBD2 TRBV27 NA TGTGCCAGCAGTCCAGGACTAGCGGGAATCCTCCAGTTCTTC CASSPGLAGILQFF
TRBJ2-7 NA TRBV7-9 NA TGTGCCAGCCGAGGGGCAGGGGACGCCTACGAGCAGTACTTC CASRGAGDAYEQYF
TRBJ1-2 NA TRBV30 NA TGTGCCTGGAGCGAATCAGATAACTATGGCTACACCTTC CAWSESDNYGYTF
TRBJ1-2 TRBD1 TRBV10-3 NA TGTGCCATCAGTCGGGACAGCTACTATGGCTACACCTTC CAISRDSYYGYTF
TRBJ2-1 NA TRBV19 NA TGTGCCAGTAGTATTCGTTTATTATCCTACAATGAGCAGTTCTTC CASSIRLLSYNEQFF
TRBJ1-1 NA TRBV30 NA TGTGCCTGGGACCGCGGACAGCCTGAAGCTTTCTTT CAWDRGQPEAFF
TRBJ1-5 NA TRBV28 NA TGTGCCAGCAGCCTCTCAGGGGTGATGCAGCCCCAGCATTTT CASSLSGVMQPQHF
TRBJ2-2 TRBD2 TRBV29-1 NA TGCAGCGTCGGGGGGACCGGGGAGCTGTTTTTT CSVGGTGELFF
TRBJ2-7 TRBD1 TRBV19 NA TGTGCCTCAGGGGCGACAGGGACCACCTACGAGCAGTACTTC CASGATGTTYEQYF
TRBJ1-1 TRBD1 TRBV28 once TGTGCCAGCAGCCCCATGACAGGGCTGAACACTGAAGCTTTCTTT CASSPMTGLNTEAFF
TRBJ1-4 NA TRBV7-9 NA TGTGCCAGCAGTTCCTTTTTACAGGGTACTAATGAAAAACTGCTTTTT CASSSFLQGTNEKLLF
TRBJ2-5 NA TRBV7-3 NA TGTGCCAGCAGCTTAAGCGGGGCCCAGTCGACCCAGTACTTC CASSLSGAQSTQYF
TRBJ2-3 NA TRBV4-3 NA TGCGCCAGCAGCCAAGATAAGATGGCAGGGGTACCCACAGATACGCAGTATTTT CASSQDKMAGVPTDTQYF
TRBJ2-2 NA TRBV7-6 NA TGTGCCAGCAGCTTAGACAGCGGGAACACCGGGGAGCTGTTTTTT CASSLDSGNTGELFF
TRBJ2-3 TRBD1 TRBV28 NA TGTGCCAGCAGTTCTCGGGACAGCTTATACACAGATACGCAGTATTTT CASSSRDSLYTDTQYF
TRBJ2-2 NA TRBV7-3 NA TGTGCCAGCAGCCCGCGGAGGGGAAACACCGGGGAGCTGTTTTTT CASSPRRGNTGELFF
TRBJ2-7 NA TRBV5-1 NA TGCGCCAGCAGCCTCGACATCAGCTCCTACGAGCAGTACTTC CASSLDISSYEQYF
TRBJ2-7 NA TRBV4-3 NA TGCGCCAGCAGCCAAGGGGTTCTGGAGGAGCAGTACTTC CASSQGVLEEQYF
TRBJ2-7 TRBD1 TRBV19 NA TGTGCCAGTAGTACGGGACAGGGGGGCGAGCAGTACTTC CASSTGQGGEQYF
TRBJ2-5 NA TRBV28 NA TGTGCCAGCAGTTTGGGCAGCATCCAAGAGACCCAGTACTTC CASSLGSIQETQYF
TRBJ2-1 NA TRBV3-1/TRBV3-2 once TGTGCCAGCAGCCCACCCCTAAGGGGGTTATCCTACAATGAGCAGTTCTTC CASSPPLRGLSYNEQFF
TRBJ1-3 NA TRBV18 NA TGTGCCAGCTCACCACCCATAGGGGTTGGAAACACCATATATTTT CASSPPIGVGNTIYF
TRBJ2-1 TRBD1 TRBV28 NA TGTGCCATGGGGGACAGGGGGCATTCGAATGAGCAGTTCTTC CAMGDRGHSNEQFF
TRBJ2-1 NA TRBV2 NA TGTGCCAGCAGTGAGGGGCAGTGGTCCTACAATGAGCAGTTCTTC CASSEGQWSYNEQFF
TRBJ1-6 NA TRBV28 NA TGTGCCAGCAGTTTTTGGGGGGTTTCAAATTCACCCCTCCACTTT CASSFWGVSNSPLHF
TRBJ2-2 TRBD1 TRBV2 NA TGTGCCAGCAGTATACAGGGGGCGACCGGGGAGCTGTTTTTT CASSIQGATGELFF
TRBJ1-5 TRBD1 TRBV27 NA TGTGCCAGCAGGGGGACAGGGATTACGAATCAGCCCCAGCATTTT CASRGTGITNQPQHF
TRBJ2-2 NA TRBV28 NA TGTGCCACGGACAGGAACACCGGGGAGCTGTTTTTT CATDRNTGELFF
TRBJ2-2 TRBD1 TRBV28 NA TGTGCCAGCAGTTGGGACAGGGGGCGGGCCGGGGAGCTGTTTTTT CASSWDRGRAGELFF
TRBJ1-6 TRBD1 TRBV6-2/TRBV6-3 NA TGTGCCAGCAGCACAACAGGGGTGTCCCTCCACTTT CASSTTGVSLHF
TRBJ1-2 NA TRBV6-1 NA TGTGCCAGCAGTGAAGGTTTATACAACGGCTACACCTTC CASSEGLYNGYTF
TRBJ1-5 NA TRBV28 NA TGTGCCAGCAGGCTAGGTGAAGCTGAGCCCCAGCATTTT CASRLGEAEPQHF
TRBJ2-1 NA TRBV3-1/TRBV3-2 NA TGTGCCAGCAGCACTTTGGTAGGCGGGGACAGTTGGTTCAATGAGCAGTTCTTC CASSTLVGGDSWFNEQFF
TRBJ2-7 NA TRBV29-1 NA TGCAGCGTACTATCTAGGGGAACTACCTACGAGCAGTACTTC CSVLSRGTTYEQYF
TRBJ1-1 TRBD1 TRBV28 NA TGTGCCAGCAGTTTAGAGGGGGCGAAGAACACTGAAGCTTTCTTT CASSLEGAKNTEAFF
TRBJ2-1 NA TRBV29-1 NA TGCAGCGTTGGGGAGAGCTCCTACAATGAGCAGTTCTTC CSVGESSYNEQFF
TRBJ2-2 TRBD1 TRBV9 once TGTGCCAGCAGCGCCCCGGGACAGGGGAACGCCGGGGAGCTGTTTTTT CASSAPGQGNAGELFF
TRBJ1-5 NA TRBV4-3 NA TGCGCCAGCAGCCAAGACAGGGTAGGCAATCAGCCCCAGCATTTT CASSQDRVGNQPQHF
TRBJ2-1 TRBD2 TRBV29-1 NA TGCAGCGGACGTAGCGGGAGGTCCTACAATGAGCAGTTCTTC CSGRSGRSYNEQFF
TRBJ2-1 NA TRBV19 NA TGTGCCAGTACGCAGGTAGATAAAGGTGAGCAGTTCTTC CASTQVDKGEQFF
TRBJ2-7 NA TRBV7-9 few TGTGCCAGCAGCTTAGACCTTAGCGGTAGGGTTTGGGAGCAGTACTTC CASSLDLSGRVWEQYF
TRBJ1-5 NA TRBV19 NA TGTGCCAGTAGTAGCCCCGGCGGGTGGGGACAGCCCCAGCATTTT CASSSPGGWGQPQHF
TRBJ2-7 TRBD1 TRBV28 NA TGTGCCAGCAGTTTAGACAGGGGGTTTAGGCAGTACTTC CASSLDRGFRQYF
TRBJ1-1 NA TRBV28 NA TGTGCCAGCAGTCCTACCAGGGGAGCTTTCTTT CASSPTRGAFF
TRBJ2-7 TRBD1 TRBV7-9 NA TGTGCCAGCAGCTTACGGACAGGAAAAACCTACGAGCAGTACTTC CASSLRTGKTYEQYF
TRBJ2-6 TRBD1 TRBV9 NA TGTGCCAGCAGCGCCCCCCGGGACAGGGTTGGGGCCAACGTCCTGACTTTC CASSAPRDRVGANVLTF
TRBJ2-1 TRBD2 TRBV5-1 NA TGCGCCAGCAGCCCCCCACTAGCGGAGGGTAGCTACAATGAGCAGTTCTTC CASSPPLAEGSYNEQFF
TRBJ2-1 TRBD1 TRBV5-1 NA TGCGCCAGCAGCTCCGGGACAGTCAATTACAATGAGCAGTTCTTC CASSSGTVNYNEQFF
TRBJ1-1 NA TRBV30 NA TGTGCCTGCCAGGGCAATATTGAAGCTTTCTTT CACQGNIEAFF
TRBJ2-1 TRBD2 TRBV27 NA TGTGCCAGCAGTTCCCGAGCGGGAGACTTCTACAATGAGCAGTTCTTC CASSSRAGDFYNEQFF